The rows below give T cell receptor beta chains drawn from one sample of a study of CD8 T cells in Susac syndrome. One entry per CDR3 protein, called by TCRdb with MiXCR from the immunoSEQ multiplex PCR reads. The sample lists 300,000 to 350,000 distinct CDR3 sequences; about 91% were seen once. Sequencing input: CD4+ T cells from PBMCs. The origin of the receptors is a human donor with multiple sclerosis. The CDR3 runs from the conserved cysteine through the conserved F or W. Fields, in order: D gene, V gene, J gene, clone size, CDR3 DNA, CDR3 protein. A D gene is named only where the DNA matches it firmly. Clone size is given for some rows only: seen once, a few or many times, or a class if the clone is expanded.

>NA|TRBV2|TRBJ1-4|few
TGTGCCAGCCGAGGGCTTAATGAAAAACTGTTTTTT
CASRGLNEKLFF
>NA|TRBV6-1|TRBJ1-2|NA
TGTGCCAGCAGCGGCGGATATAACTATGGCTACACCTTC
CASSGGYNYGYTF
>NA|TRBV2|TRBJ2-7|NA
TGTGCCAGCAGTGGGGTTTGGACAAACGAGCAGTACTTC
CASSGVWTNEQYF
>NA|TRBV4-2|TRBJ1-1|NA
TGTGCCAGCAGCCAAGCGGCGGGGATGAACACTGAAGCTTTCTTT
CASSQAAGMNTEAFF
>NA|TRBV5-5|TRBJ1-1|NA
TGTGCCAGCAGCTTTCAGGGATCCATGAACACTGAAGCTTTCTTT
CASSFQGSMNTEAFF
>NA|TRBV20-1|TRBJ2-1|NA
TGCAGTGCATTGGGGGTCCTGGCTCACAATGAGCAGTTCTTC
CSALGVLAHNEQFF
>TRBD2|TRBV5-1|TRBJ2-5|once
TGCGCCAGCAGCTTGCTGGCTAGCGGGCGTCAAGAGACCCAGTACTTC
CASSLLASGRQETQYF
>TRBD1|TRBV5-6|TRBJ1-1|NA
TGTGCCAGCAGCTTATTCAGGGGGACAGGCTCTGAAGCTTTCTTT
CASSLFRGTGSEAFF
>NA|TRBV6-1|TRBJ2-6|few
TGTGCCAGCAGTGCGAGAGCGTGGGACTCTGGGGCCAACGTCCTGACTTTC
CASSARAWDSGANVLTF
>TRBD1|TRBV18|TRBJ1-1|NA
TGTGCCAGCTCCATGAATGGACAGGGAGTAGGAGGATCTGAAGCTTTCTTT
CASSMNGQGVGGSEAFF
>NA|TRBV7-2|TRBJ2-7|NA
TGTGCCAGCAGCCGGGGGCCGGGCGAGCGGCTCTACGAGCAGTACTTC
CASSRGPGERLYEQYF
>NA|TRBV23-1|TRBJ1-5|NA
TGCGCCAGCAGTCAATGGATCCACTCAGCGCCGGGACAGCCCCAGCATTTT
CASSQWIHSAPGQPQHF
>NA|TRBV12-3/TRBV12-4|TRBJ2-3|NA
TGTGCCAGCAGTTTACGCGCGAGGGGTTTTCGCACAGATACGCAGTATTTT
CASSLRARGFRTDTQYF
>NA|TRBV7-9|TRBJ2-3|NA
TGTGCCAGCAGCCTCCCGGGGCAGAGGATCACAGATACGCAGTATTTT
CASSLPGQRITDTQYF
>TRBD1|TRBV7-2|TRBJ2-7|NA
TGTGCCAGCAGCTCGTCCGGGACAGGGATCCACGAGCAGTACTTC
CASSSSGTGIHEQYF
>NA|TRBV2|TRBJ2-7|NA
TGTGCCAGCAGCCGGCGGCCAGGGGCCTACGAGCAGTACTTC
CASSRRPGAYEQYF
>NA|TRBV9|TRBJ1-1|NA
TGTGCCAGCAGCGTGGGGAGGGGCGGTGTGGCTTTCTTT
CASSVGRGGVAFF
>TRBD2|TRBV10-3|TRBJ2-1|once
TGTGCCATCAGTGATCTAGCGGGGGTGCTTCGCAATGAGCAGTTCTTC
CAISDLAGVLRNEQFF
>TRBD1|TRBV20-1|TRBJ1-4|NA
TGCAGTTCACAGGGGCCAGCTAATGAAAAACTGTTTTTT
CSSQGPANEKLFF
>NA|TRBV5-1|TRBJ2-2|NA
TGCGCCAGCAGCTCCAGGGGAATAGAGAACACCGGGGAGCTGTTTTTT
CASSSRGIENTGELFF
>TRBD1|TRBV3-1|TRBJ2-3|NA
TGTGCCAGCAGCCAACGGGACAGGAAGACAGATACGCAGTATTTT
CASSQRDRKTDTQYF
>TRBD2|TRBV20-1|TRBJ2-3|NA
TGCAGTGCTAGAGCCGGGGGGGCCACAGATACGCAGTATTTT
CSARAGGATDTQYF
>NA|TRBV6-5|TRBJ2-5|few
TGTGCCAGCAGTTACTCGACCACAGGGTACCAAGAGACCCAGTACTTC
CASSYSTTGYQETQYF
>NA|TRBV12-3/TRBV12-4|TRBJ1-5|once
TGTGCCAGCAGCCCTAGGAGAGGTTCGAGCAATCAGCCCCAGCATTTT
CASSPRRGSSNQPQHF
>NA|TRBV7-2|TRBJ2-5|NA
TGTGCCAGCAGCTTTTTTTTAGTTGGGGGTCCGGGGACCCAGTACTTC
CASSFFLVGGPGTQYF
>TRBD1|TRBV29-1|TRBJ2-2|NA
TGCAGCGTGACGGCAGGGGGGAACACCGGGGAGCTGTTTTTT
CSVTAGGNTGELFF
>NA|TRBV7-2|TRBJ2-3|NA
TGTGCCAGCCGCGAGGGGGGCACAGATACGCAGTATTTT
CASREGGTDTQYF
>NA|TRBV11-2|TRBJ2-5|NA
TGTGCCAGCAGCTCCTGGCAACAAGAGACCCAGTACTTC
CASSSWQQETQYF
>NA|TRBV24-1|TRBJ1-1|NA
TGTGCCACCAGTGACCGGCGGGGACCAGCTTCCTTT
CATSDRRGPASF
>NA|TRBV29-1|TRBJ1-2|NA
TGCAGCGCCGAGACAGGCTATGGCTACACCTTC
CSAETGYGYTF
>NA|TRBV7-8|TRBJ1-2|NA
TGTGCCAGCAGCTTAGCGCTGATAGGGGGAGGAGGGGGGTATGGCTACACCTTC
CASSLALIGGGGGYGYTF
>NA|TRBV29-1|TRBJ2-5|NA
TGCAGCGTTTTTGAGGGAGGCGGGGAGACCCAGTACTTC
CSVFEGGGETQYF
>NA|TRBV7-2|TRBJ2-6|NA
TGTGCCAGCAGCTTAGGTCCGAGCTCTGGGGCCAACGTCCTGACTTTC
CASSLGPSSGANVLTF
>NA|TRBV24-1|TRBJ2-1|NA
TGTGCCACCAGTGATCCCCCCCTGAATGAGCAGTTCTTC
CATSDPPLNEQFF
>TRBD1|TRBV15|TRBJ2-2|NA
TGTGCCACCAGCAGAGATCGGGGACAGGGGAAAAACACCGGGGAGCTGTTTTTT
CATSRDRGQGKNTGELFF
>NA|TRBV7-9|TRBJ2-2|once
TGTGCCAGCAGCCCGGACGACGGCAGGCCGACCGGGGAGCTGTTTTTT
CASSPDDGRPTGELFF
>NA|TRBV11-3|TRBJ1-2|NA
TGTGCCAGCAGCCCCAACCCAGGGGAAAGTGGCTACACCTTC
CASSPNPGESGYTF
>TRBD1|TRBV29-1|TRBJ2-7|NA
TGCAGCGCGGGACAGAGGTCGAGCGGCGAGCAGTACTTC
CSAGQRSSGEQYF
>NA|TRBV5-1|TRBJ1-3|NA
TGCGCCAGCAGCGCGGAAGGGGAGTACTCTGGAAACACCATATATTTT
CASSAEGEYSGNTIYF
>NA|TRBV5-4|TRBJ2-1|once
TGTGCCAGCAGCTTGGATCGGGGGCTGAGGGGATACAATGAGCAGTTCTTC
CASSLDRGLRGYNEQFF
>NA|TRBV7-3|TRBJ1-3|once
TGTGCCAGCAGCCTCTCTCCCGCCGGGCCAAGCTCTGGAAACACCATATATTTT
CASSLSPAGPSSGNTIYF
>TRBD1|TRBV18|TRBJ1-1|NA
TGTGCCAGCCCCAACGACAGGGGATCCACTGAAGCTTTCTTT
CASPNDRGSTEAFF
>TRBD2|TRBV7-8|TRBJ2-3|NA
TGTGCCAGCAGCTTAATGGACACCGCGGGAGCTCTCGGTACGCAGTATTTT
CASSLMDTAGALGTQYF